This TCR beta chain was recorded in a study of T-cell reconstitution after alpha-beta-depleted transplantation in children. Study-level findings and limits: The study traced high day-60 TCRbeta diversity in some patients to surviving recipient T cells and thymic progenitors. A year post-transplant, T-cell counts and diversity derived mostly from newly produced T cells.

During its preparation, the TCRbeta library received unique molecular identifiers. TCRdb fed the PCR reads into MiXCR, producing one record per CDR3 protein. Seen here are around 500,000 distinct CDR3 sequences, about 21% observed once, and the top ten hold 13% to 15%. Regarding this clonotype: Its antigen is as yet unknown.

Deletions cut 3 bases from V and 0 bases from J, with 9 bases between. The CDR3 loop spans 15 amino acids. Germline V CDR1 and CDR2: SNHLY, FYNNEI. The specimen was PBMCs, mostly from graft donor cells, collected 360 days after TCRalphabeta/CD19-depleted stem cell transplant. The chain employs TRBV2 and TRBJ2-1, with D possibly matching TRBD1 (6 bases). The TCR originated in a boy in the first two years of life who had a stem cell transplant for acute myeloid leukemia, so the T cells may come from the graft donor. As DNA, the CDR3 is TGTGCCAGCAGTGAGAGCAGGGGCTCCTACAATGAGCAGTTCTTC. As protein: CASSESRGSYNEQFF.